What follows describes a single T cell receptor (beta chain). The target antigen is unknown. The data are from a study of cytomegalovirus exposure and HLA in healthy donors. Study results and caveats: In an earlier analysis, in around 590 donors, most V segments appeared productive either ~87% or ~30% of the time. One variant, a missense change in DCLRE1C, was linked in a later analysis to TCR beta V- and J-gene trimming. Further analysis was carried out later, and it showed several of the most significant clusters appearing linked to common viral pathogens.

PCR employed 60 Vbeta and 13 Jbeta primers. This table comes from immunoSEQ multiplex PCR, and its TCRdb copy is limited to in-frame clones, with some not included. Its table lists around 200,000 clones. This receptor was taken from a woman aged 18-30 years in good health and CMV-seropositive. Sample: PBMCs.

The chain's CDR3 is CASSLGFWGSDPTDTQYF. DNA of the CDR3: TGTGCCAGCAGCTTGGGGTTCTGGGGCAGCGATCCCACAGATACGCAGTATTTT. This chain uses TRBV5-8 with TRBJ2-3, with a weak D call TRBD1 (5 bases). Trimming cost V 0 bases and J 2 bases, with 19 bases left between them. Germline assignment: CDR1 SGHTS and CDR2 YDEGEE. The CDR3 runs to 18 residues.